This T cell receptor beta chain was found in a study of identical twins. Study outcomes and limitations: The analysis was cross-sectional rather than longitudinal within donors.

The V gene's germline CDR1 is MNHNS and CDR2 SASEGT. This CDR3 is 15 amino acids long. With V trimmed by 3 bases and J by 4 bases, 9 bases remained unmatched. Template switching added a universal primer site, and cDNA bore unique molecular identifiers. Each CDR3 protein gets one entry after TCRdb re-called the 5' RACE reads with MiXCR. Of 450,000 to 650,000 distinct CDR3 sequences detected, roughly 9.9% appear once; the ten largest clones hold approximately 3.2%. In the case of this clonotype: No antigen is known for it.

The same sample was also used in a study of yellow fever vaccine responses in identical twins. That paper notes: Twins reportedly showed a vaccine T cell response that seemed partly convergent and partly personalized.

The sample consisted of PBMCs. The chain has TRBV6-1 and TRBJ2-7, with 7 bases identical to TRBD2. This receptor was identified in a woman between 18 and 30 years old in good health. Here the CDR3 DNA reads TGTGCCAGCAGTGAGGGGTCTAGCGGAGTTTACGAGCAGTACTTC. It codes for CASSEGSSGVYEQYF.